This T cell receptor (beta chain) was obtained from a study of response to subunit inactivated influenza vaccine (dated by TCRdb to 2016 to 2018). Looking at the study overall: Deep quantitative T cell receptor repertoire profiling was used in the study to track responses to a trivalent subunit inactivated influenza vaccine. General study outcomes and caveats: The authors suggested that each seasonal influenza vaccination may recruit only a limited number of new T cells.

Library preparation used RT-PCR. The listed sequencing device is Illumina HiSeq 2500. TCRdb trimmed public reads at Q25 via fastp, called clones via MiXCR and kept in-frame beta chains. CDR3 protein duplicates are merged, each entry listing the most common genes and DNA. This sample holds about 610,000 distinct CDR3 sequences; around 13% were observed only once. Of the sample, 11% falls within the top ten clones. This clonotype came up a few times. No antigen is known for it. Base-call qualities are not available, and no considerably larger clone is one nucleotide away. Between the V and J ends, shortened by 1 base and 0 bases respectively, the junction contains 8 bases. The CDR3 measures 15 amino acids from cysteine to phenylalanine. Of the read, only the CDR3 DNA is kept; its 45 bases are in frame from base 1. The germline V gene yields MDHEN for CDR1 and SYDVKM for CDR2.

Here the sequenced sample was PBMCs from blood, taken 11 to 12 days after vaccination. The clonotype was recovered from a man in his fifties or sixties who received an inactivated influenza vaccine. Donor details come from another sample of the same person, matched by shared clones. This receptor chain uses TRBV28 and TRBJ2-3; the D gene cannot be named for sure. The nucleotide sequence reads TGTGCCAGCAGTTTATTCCCAGCAAGCACAGATACGCAGTATTTT. The encoded protein is CASSLFPASTDTQYF.